A single sample gave rise to the 14 T cell receptor beta chains below, sequenced in a study of T cells in Graves' hyperthyroidism and ophthalmopathy (dated by TCRdb to about 2019). Library prep was done by multiplex PCR. The run used an Illumina HiSeq 2000. The TCR beta CDR3 regions were amplified from RNA transcripts. For the first round of RT-PCR on the TCR CDR3, the HTBI primer set was used together with the Qiagen OneStep RT-PCR kit. Through fastp at Q25 and MiXCR, TCRdb rebuilt clones from the public reads, retaining in-frame beta chains. Each record represents a unique CDR3 protein, reported with the most common genes and DNA among its rows. The sample data list 95,000 to 100,000 distinct CDR3 sequences, and over 50% of these were observed just once. The top ten constitute 25% to 30% of the sample. Specimen: blood. These receptors all stem from a woman between 40 and 50 years old with Graves' hyperthyroidism.

This clonotype was recorded many times. The J gene is TRBJ2-2, the V gene TRBV15, with 8 bases lining up with TRBD1. The CDR3 extends over 16 amino acids. CDR1 LNHNV and CDR2 YYDKDF come from the germline V gene (reference sequence). Trimming at V came to 5 bases and at J to 0 bases, leaving 5 bases not matched to a gene. The DNA for the CDR3 is TGTGCCACCAGCGGACAGGGACAGCCGAACACCGGGGAGCTGTTTTTT. This sequence encodes CATSGQGQPNTGELFF.

The chain is built from TRBV6-1 and TRBJ1-5, with 8 bases lining up with TRBD1. Germline V lookup: CDR1 MNHNS, CDR2 SASEGT. This CDR3 spans 17 amino acids. V lost 1 base, J lost 4 bases, and 9 bases stayed unmatched. CDR3 DNA sequence: TGTGCCAGCAGTGAAGAAGGGTTCCAGGGGGCTAATCAGCCCCAGCATTTT. Translated: CASSEEGFQGANQPQHF.

This rearrangement joins TRBV20-1 to TRBJ1-1; weak D call: TRBD1 (5 bases). Germline values: CDR1 DFQATT, CDR2 SNEGSKA (reference sequence). The CDR3 is 13 residues long. V was pared by 1 base and J by 11 bases, with 17 bases between. Written as DNA, the CDR3 is TGCAGTGCTAGAGGTCCGGGGAGGGGTTGGGCTTTCTTT. Translated, it gives CSARGPGRGWAFF.

This clonotype has ten or more counts. The V gene is TRBV20-1, the J gene TRBJ1-5; D is possibly TRBD1 (5 bases). Germline CDR1 DFQATT, CDR2 SNEGSKA (reference sequence). The CDR3 runs to 11 residues. Trimming pared 1 base from V and 13 bases from J, leaving 11 bases between. This CDR3 reads CSARGGMAQHF. CDR3 bases: TGCAGTGCTAGAGGGGGGATGGCTCAGCATTTT.

The gene calls are TRBV16 and TRBJ1-1; 8 positions agree with TRBD1. Germline lookup yields CDR1 KGHSY and CDR2 FQNENV. The CDR3 extends over 14 amino acids. Losses at the gene ends were 5 bases for V and 1 base for J; bases not matched to a gene: 3. CDR3 protein: CASSITGGNTEAFF. The CDR3 DNA sequence: TGTGCCAGCAGCATAACAGGGGGGAACACTGAAGCTTTCTTT.

This clonotype was detected many times. The chain combines TRBV12-3 or TRBV12-4 with TRBJ2-7, with D possibly matching TRBD1 (5 bases). There are 15 residues in the CDR3. The ends were cut back, 0 bases at V and 2 bases at J, with 11 bases in the middle. CDR3 region: CASSLAPTATYEQYF. The DNA for the CDR3 is TGTGCCAGCAGTTTAGCCCCGACAGCCACCTACGAGCAGTACTTC.

The chain has TRBV29-1 and TRBJ1-3; D is unclear. Looked up from germline, CDR1 is SQVTM and CDR2 is ANQGSEA. Trimming left V 3 bases short and J 4 bases short, with 7 bases between. The CDR3 runs 12 residues. The CDR3 DNA reads TGCAGCGTTGAGGAGACAGGAAACACCATATATTTT. This encodes CSVEETGNTIYF.

This clonotype turned up a few times. V gene TRBV20-1 combines with J gene TRBJ2-7; 15 bases are shared with TRBD2. J gave up 6 bases and V 5 bases, and 5 bases lay outside the gene matches. Germline CDR1 reads DFQATT; CDR2 reads SNEGSKA (reference sequence). There are 14 residues in the CDR3. In nucleotides, the CDR3 is TGCAGTGCTTCCCTGGGACTAGCGGGAGGCGAGCAGTACTTC. Amino acids: CSASLGLAGGEQYF.

About this clonotype itself: The junction shows a germline mismatch at one end, possibly a read error. The genes are TRBV2 and TRBJ1-4; 7 bases match TRBD1. This CDR3 is built from 16 residues. CDR1 is SNHLY, CDR2 FYNNEI, per germline. This CDR3 reads CASSEGGLDREEKLFF. DNA of the CDR3: TGTGCCAGCAGCGAAGGAGGCCTCGACAGGGAGGAAAAACTGTTTTTT.

This clonotype was counted many times. CDR3 amino acids: CSAPWTRLHTEAFF. The CDR3 DNA sequence: TGCAGTGCTCCCTGGACCCGGTTGCACACTGAAGCTTTCTTT. The J gene is TRBJ1-1, the V gene TRBV20-1, with D unclear. V was shortened by 5 bases and J by 3 bases, with 16 bases between the two germline ends. The length of the CDR3 is 14 residues. Germline-derived CDR1 and CDR2 are DFQATT and SNEGSKA (reference sequence).

In this sample, this clonotype turned up many times. The V gene is TRBV10-3, the J gene TRBJ1-2, with 9 nucleotides matching TRBD1. The V gene end was trimmed by 7 bases and the J gene end by 1 base; junction bases not matched to a gene: 1. Looked up from germline, CDR1 is ENHRY and CDR2 is SYGVKD. The CDR3 spans 13 residues. CDR3 sequence: CAIMGQGNYGYTF. The CDR3 nucleotides read TGTGCCATCATGGGACAGGGTAACTATGGCTACACCTTC.

The chain couples TRBV9 to TRBJ2-7; 7 nucleotides match TRBD1. Per germline, CDR1 SGDLS and CDR2 YYNGEE. The CDR3 consists of 14 residues. Trimming cost V 7 bases and J 1 base; bases outside gene matches: 8. The CDR3 sequence is CASSPGTESYEQYF. DNA of the CDR3: TGTGCCAGCTCACCAGGGACAGAATCCTACGAGCAGTACTTC. Based on the CDR3 plus reference TRBV9 and TRBJ2-7, the full variable domain is DSGVTQTPKHLITATGQRVTLRCSPRSGDLSVYWYQQSLDQGLQFLIQYYNGEERAKGNILERFSAQQFPDLHSELNLSSLELGDSALYFCASSPGTESYEQYFGPGTRLTVT.

This chain connects TRBV20-1 to TRBJ2-3, with 7 positions matching TRBD2. CDR1 is DFQATT and CDR2 is SNEGSKA in the germline V gene (reference sequence). Germline trimming cut 4 bases from V and 1 base from J; bases unmatched to any gene: 8. This CDR3 spans 15 amino acids. As DNA, the CDR3 is TGCAGTGCTAAGGGAGGGGAGAGGGGCACAGATACGCAGTATTTT. Encoded protein: CSAKGGERGTDTQYF.

The chain recombines TRBV2 with TRBJ2-3; 8 bases map to TRBD1. Germline-derived CDR1 and CDR2 are SNHLY and FYNNEI. V gave up 5 bases and J gave up 1 base; unmatched junction bases: 8. This CDR3 is 16 amino acids long. CDR3 in amino acids: CASSLGMGQGTDTQYF. The DNA of the CDR3 is TGTGCCAGCAGTTTAGGAATGGGACAGGGCACAGATACGCAGTATTTT.